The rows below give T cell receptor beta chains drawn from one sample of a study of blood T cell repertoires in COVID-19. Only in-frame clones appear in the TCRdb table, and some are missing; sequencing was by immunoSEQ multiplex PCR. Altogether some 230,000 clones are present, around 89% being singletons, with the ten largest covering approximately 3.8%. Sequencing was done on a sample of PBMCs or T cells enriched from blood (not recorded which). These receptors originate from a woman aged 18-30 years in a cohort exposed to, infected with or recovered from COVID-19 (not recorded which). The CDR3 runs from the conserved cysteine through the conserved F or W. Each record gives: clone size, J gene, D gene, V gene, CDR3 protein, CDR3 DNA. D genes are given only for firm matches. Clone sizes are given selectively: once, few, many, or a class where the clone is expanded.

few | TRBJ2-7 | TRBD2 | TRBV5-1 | CASSPQSGRAYEQYF | TGCGCCAGCAGCCCACAGAGCGGGAGGGCCTACGAGCAGTACTTC
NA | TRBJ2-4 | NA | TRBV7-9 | CASRSPGEDIQYF | TGTGCCAGCAGGTCTCCGGGGGAGGACATTCAGTACTTC
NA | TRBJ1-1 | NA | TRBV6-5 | CASSYSRGGDTEAFF | TGTGCCAGCAGTTACTCACGAGGGGGGGACACTGAAGCTTTCTTT
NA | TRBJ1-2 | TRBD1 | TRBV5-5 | CASSRMTGFPGYTF | TGTGCCAGCAGCCGGATGACAGGGTTCCCTGGCTACACCTTC
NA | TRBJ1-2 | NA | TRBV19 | CASSIDGGRSYGYTF | TGTGCCAGTAGTATAGACGGCGGCCGGAGTTATGGCTACACCTTC
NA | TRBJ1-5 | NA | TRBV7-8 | CASSLMAGQDSRPQHF | TGTGCCAGCAGCTTAATGGCAGGGCAGGACAGCCGGCCCCAGCATTTT
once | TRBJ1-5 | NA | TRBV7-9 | CASSLPGGNQPQHF | TGTGCCAGCAGCTTGCCAGGGGGCAATCAGCCCCAGCATTTT
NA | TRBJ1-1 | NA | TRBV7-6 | CASSLVVRSEAFF | TGTGCCAGCAGCTTAGTGGTCAGGTCTGAAGCTTTCTTT
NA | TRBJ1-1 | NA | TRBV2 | CASRFQEMNTEAFF | TGTGCCAGCAGGTTTCAGGAAATGAACACTGAAGCTTTCTTT
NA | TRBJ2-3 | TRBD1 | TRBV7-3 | CASSLTRTGGITDTQYF | TGTGCCAGCAGCTTAACACGGACAGGGGGCATTACAGATACGCAGTATTTT
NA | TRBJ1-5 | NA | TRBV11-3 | CASSLADRVHQPQHF | TGTGCCAGCAGCTTAGCGGACAGAGTACATCAGCCCCAGCATTTT
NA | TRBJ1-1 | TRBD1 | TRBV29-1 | CSAKGQWNTEAFF | TGCAGCGCAAAGGGACAGTGGAACACTGAAGCTTTCTTT
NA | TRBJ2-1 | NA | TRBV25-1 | CASKGTPLYNEQFF | TGTGCCAGCAAAGGGACACCCCTCTACAATGAGCAGTTCTTC
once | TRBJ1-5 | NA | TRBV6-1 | CASSETGRQPQHF | TGTGCCAGCAGTGAAACAGGGCGTCAGCCCCAGCATTTT
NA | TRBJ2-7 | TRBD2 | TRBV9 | CASSYSGASGTYEQYF | TGTGCCAGCAGCTATTCTGGGGCTAGCGGGACGTACGAGCAGTACTTC
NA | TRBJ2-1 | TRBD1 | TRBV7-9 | CASSPGTGDSSSYNEQFF | TGTGCCAGCAGTCCCGGGACAGGGGATTCGAGCTCCTACAATGAGCAGTTCTTC
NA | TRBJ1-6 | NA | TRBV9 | CASSVVSRIARENSPLHF | TGTGCCAGCAGCGTAGTCTCGAGGATCGCCAGGGAAAACTCACCCCTCCACTTT
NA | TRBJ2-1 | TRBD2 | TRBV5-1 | CASTPGVAGVEDNEQFF | TGCGCCAGCACCCCGGGGGTAGCGGGAGTGGAGGACAATGAGCAGTTCTTC
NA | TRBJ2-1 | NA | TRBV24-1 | CATSDPAGRSYNEQFF | TGTGCCACCAGTGACCCGGCGGGACGGTCCTACAATGAGCAGTTCTTC
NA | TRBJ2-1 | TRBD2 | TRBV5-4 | CASSSGTSGNANEQFF | TGTGCCAGCAGCTCCGGGACTAGCGGGAATGCCAATGAGCAGTTCTTC
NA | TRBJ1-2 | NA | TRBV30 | CAWSAGMGGYTF | TGTGCCTGGAGTGCGGGGATGGGTGGCTACACCTTC
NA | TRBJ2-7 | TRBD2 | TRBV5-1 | CASSLTSGRYEQYF | TGCGCCAGCAGCTTAACTAGCGGGAGATACGAGCAGTACTTC
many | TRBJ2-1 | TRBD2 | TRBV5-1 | CASSLDVSSGGATEQFF | TGCGCCAGCAGCTTGGATGTGTCTAGCGGGGGGGCCACTGAGCAGTTCTTC
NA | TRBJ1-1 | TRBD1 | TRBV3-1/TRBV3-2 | CASSLGTGFFSEAFF | TGTGCCAGCAGCCTCGGGACAGGGTTCTTTTCTGAAGCTTTCTTT
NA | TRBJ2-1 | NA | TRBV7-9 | CAISVNEQFF | TGTGCCATCTCGGTTAATGAGCAGTTCTTC
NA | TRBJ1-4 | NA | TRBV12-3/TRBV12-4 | CASRGENGEKLFF | TGTGCCAGCAGAGGGGAAAATGGTGAAAAACTGTTTTTT
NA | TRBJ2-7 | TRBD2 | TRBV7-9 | CASSQQLGLAGNYYEQYF | TGTGCCAGCAGCCAGCAATTAGGGCTAGCGGGGAACTACTACGAGCAGTACTTC
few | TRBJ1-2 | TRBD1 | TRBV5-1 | CASSRDRANYGYTF | TGCGCCAGCAGCAGGGACAGGGCGAACTATGGCTACACCTTC
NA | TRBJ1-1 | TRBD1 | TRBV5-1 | CASSLSPDRDTEAFF | TGCGCCAGCAGCCTTTCCCCGGACAGGGACACTGAAGCTTTCTTT
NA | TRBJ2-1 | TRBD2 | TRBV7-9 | CASSSLTAGGPYEQFF | TGTGCCAGCAGCTCGCTTACAGCGGGGGGGCCTTATGAGCAGTTCTTC
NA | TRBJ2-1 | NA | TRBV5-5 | CASSSTGYTNEQFF | TGTGCCAGCAGCTCCACGGGGTACACGAATGAGCAGTTCTTC
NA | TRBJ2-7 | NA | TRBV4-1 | CASSQETTGSSSRYF | TGCGCCAGCAGCCAAGAAACCACAGGGTCCTCGAGTCGGTACTTC
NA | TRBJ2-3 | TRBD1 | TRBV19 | CASSPGTGFGDTQYF | TGTGCCAGTAGTCCCGGGACAGGGTTTGGGGATACGCAGTATTTT
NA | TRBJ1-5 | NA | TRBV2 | CASSEGPRFNQPQHF | TGTGCCAGCAGTGAAGGTCCCAGGTTCAATCAGCCCCAGCATTTT
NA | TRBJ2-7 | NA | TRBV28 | CASSLQGGRYF | TGTGCCAGCAGTCTTCAGGGCGGTCGGTACTTC
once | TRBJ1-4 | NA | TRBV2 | CASSKGQAPATNEKLFF | TGTGCCAGCAGTAAAGGGCAGGCCCCTGCAACTAATGAAAAACTGTTTTTT
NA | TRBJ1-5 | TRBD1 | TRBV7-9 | CASSFGYGTVNQPQHF | TGTGCCAGCAGCTTTGGATACGGGACAGTCAATCAGCCCCAGCATTTT
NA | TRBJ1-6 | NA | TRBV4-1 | CASSQVGGLLSSYNSPLHF | TGCGCCAGCAGCCAAGTTGGGGGACTCCTAAGCTCCTATAATTCACCCCTCCACTTT
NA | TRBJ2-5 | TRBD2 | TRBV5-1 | CASSTGTSGGLETQYF | TGCGCCAGCAGCACCGGGACTAGCGGGGGGTTGGAGACCCAGTACTTC
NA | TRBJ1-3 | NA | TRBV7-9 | CASSLRGAGNTIYF | TGTGCCAGCAGCTTACGGGGGGCAGGAAACACCATATATTTT
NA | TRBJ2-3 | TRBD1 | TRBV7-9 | CASSPRGFELGTDTQYF | TGTGCCAGCAGCCCCAGGGGGTTCGAATTGGGCACAGATACGCAGTATTTT
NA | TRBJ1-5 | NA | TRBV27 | CASMTPEGQPQHF | TGTGCCAGCATGACGCCGGAGGGTCAGCCCCAGCATTTT
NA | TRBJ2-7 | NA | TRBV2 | CASSEAAGGDF | TGTGCCAGCAGTGAAGCGGCCGGGGGAGACTTC
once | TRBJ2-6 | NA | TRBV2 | CASMPSGRRSGANVLTF | TGTGCCAGCATGCCCTCAGGGCGGCGCTCTGGGGCCAACGTCCTGACTTTC
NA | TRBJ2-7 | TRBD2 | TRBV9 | CASSVGTSGRAGYEQYF | TGTGCCAGCAGCGTCGGGACTAGCGGGAGGGCCGGGTACGAGCAGTACTTC
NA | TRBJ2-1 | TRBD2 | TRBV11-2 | CASSLDLPSGGVNNEQFF | TGTGCCAGCAGCTTAGATTTACCTAGCGGGGGGGTTAACAATGAGCAGTTCTTC
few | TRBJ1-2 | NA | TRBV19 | CASSIEINGAGNYGYTF | TGTGCCAGTAGTATCGAGATTAATGGAGCCGGTAACTATGGCTACACCTTC
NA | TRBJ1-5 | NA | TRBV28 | CASSGSGNQPQHF | TGTGCCAGCAGCGGGAGCGGCAATCAGCCCCAGCATTTT
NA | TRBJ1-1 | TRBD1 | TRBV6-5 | CASRDDRGAGTEAFF | TGTGCCAGCAGGGACGACAGGGGCGCAGGGACTGAAGCTTTCTTT
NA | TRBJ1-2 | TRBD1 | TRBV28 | CASSPPGQGLGGYTF | TGTGCCAGCAGCCCGCCGGGACAGGGTCTGGGTGGCTACACCTTC
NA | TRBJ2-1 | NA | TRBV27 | CASSPLTANNEQFF | TGTGCCAGCAGTCCATTGACAGCCAACAATGAGCAGTTCTTC